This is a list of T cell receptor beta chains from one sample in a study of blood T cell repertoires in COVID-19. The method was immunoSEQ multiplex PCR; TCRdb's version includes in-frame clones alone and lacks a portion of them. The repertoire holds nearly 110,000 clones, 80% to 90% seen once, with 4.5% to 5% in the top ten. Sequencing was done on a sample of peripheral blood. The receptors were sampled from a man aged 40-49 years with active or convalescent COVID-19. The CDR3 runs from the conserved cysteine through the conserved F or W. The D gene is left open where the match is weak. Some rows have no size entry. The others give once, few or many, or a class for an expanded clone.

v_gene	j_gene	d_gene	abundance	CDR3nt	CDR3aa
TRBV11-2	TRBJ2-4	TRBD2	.	TGTGCCAGCAGCTTAGATCGGGCTAGCGGGAGGGACCTAGCCAAAAACATTCAGTACTTC	CASSLDRASGRDLAKNIQYF
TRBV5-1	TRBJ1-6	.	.	TGCGCCAGCAGCTTTCAGGGGCGAGATAATTCACCCCTCCACTTT	CASSFQGRDNSPLHF
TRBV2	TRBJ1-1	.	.	TGTGCCAGCAGGCGAGTTGAGTCCAACACTGAAGCTTTCTTT	CASRRVESNTEAFF
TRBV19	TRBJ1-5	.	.	TGTGCCAGTAGTATAGTTAATAGCAATCAGCCCCAGCATTTT	CASSIVNSNQPQHF
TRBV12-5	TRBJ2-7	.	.	TGTGCTAGTGGTATTGGAGGGTCCTACGAGCAGTACTTC	CASGIGGSYEQYF
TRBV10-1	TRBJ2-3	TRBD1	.	TGCGCCAGCAGTGAGTCTGGGACAGGCACAGATACGCAGTATTTT	CASSESGTGTDTQYF
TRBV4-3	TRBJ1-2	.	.	TGCGCCAGCAGCCAAGCAGAGGGCCTCTCGTATGGCTACACCTTC	CASSQAEGLSYGYTF
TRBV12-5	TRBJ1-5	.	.	TGTGCTAGTGGTTTGGTAATAGGTTCAGGGACTCACCAGCCCCAGCATTTT	CASGLVIGSGTHQPQHF
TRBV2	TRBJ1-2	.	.	TGTGCCAGCAGATCAGGGGTGGACGTCGGCTACACCTTC	CASRSGVDVGYTF
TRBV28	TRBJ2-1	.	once	TGTGCCAGCAGCCCAGTGGTGGGGGCGGATCGAAATGAGCAGTTCTTC	CASSPVVGADRNEQFF
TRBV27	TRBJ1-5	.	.	TGTGCCAGCAGTTTCTCAGGGAATCAGCCCCAGCATTTT	CASSFSGNQPQHF
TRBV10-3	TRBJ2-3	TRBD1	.	TGTGCCATCCAAAGGGGGGGACAGGGATTATCAGATACGCAGTATTTT	CAIQRGGQGLSDTQYF
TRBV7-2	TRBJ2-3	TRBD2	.	TGTGCCAGCAGCTCGGGGACTAGCCTGCTTACAGATACGCAGTATTTT	CASSSGTSLLTDTQYF
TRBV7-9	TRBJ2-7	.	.	TGTGCCAGCAGACAGGACGGAGCCTACGAGCAGTACTTC	CASRQDGAYEQYF
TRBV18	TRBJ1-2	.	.	TGTGCCAGCTCACCACAAAGGGGGACTAACTATGGCTACACCTTC	CASSPQRGTNYGYTF
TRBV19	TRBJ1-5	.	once	TGTGCCAGTAGTATGAGATTCGGCGGTAGCAATCAGCCCCAGCATTTT	CASSMRFGGSNQPQHF
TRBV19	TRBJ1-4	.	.	TGTGCCAGTAATGAGGACAGCCTTGAGGAAAAACTGTTTTTT	CASNEDSLEEKLFF
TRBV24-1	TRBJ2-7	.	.	TGTGCCACCTCGACAGCCAAGGGCGAGCAGTACTTC	CATSTAKGEQYF
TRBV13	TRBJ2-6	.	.	TGTGCCAGCAAATCGCGGGGGGCCAACGTCCTGACTTTC	CASKSRGANVLTF
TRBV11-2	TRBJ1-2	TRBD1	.	TGTGCCAGCAGCTCACCAGGGGGCACTTTGGGCTACACCTTC	CASSSPGGTLGYTF
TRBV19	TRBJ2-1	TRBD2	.	TGTGCCAGTAGTACCATGGGGAGGCTAGCGGGAGGACCGAGCTCCTACAATGAGCAGTTCTTC	CASSTMGRLAGGPSSYNEQFF
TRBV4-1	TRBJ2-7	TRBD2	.	TGCGCCAGCAGCCCTAGCTCTAGCGGGGGACTCTACGAGCAGTACTTC	CASSPSSSGGLYEQYF
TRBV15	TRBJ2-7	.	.	TGTGCCACCAGCAGAGAGTTAGCCCCCACCTACGAGCAGTACTTC	CATSRELAPTYEQYF
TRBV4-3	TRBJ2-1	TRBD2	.	TGCGCCAGCAGCCTAGCGGGACTGGCCTACAATGAGCAGTTCTTC	CASSLAGLAYNEQFF
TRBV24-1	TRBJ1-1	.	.	TGTGCCACCAGGCCGTCGACAGATTCCATGAACACTGAAGCTTTCTTT	CATRPSTDSMNTEAFF
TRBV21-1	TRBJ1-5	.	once	TGTGCCAGCAGCAAAGACCCCGAGGGGGTGAAGAGTCAGCCCCAGCATTTT	CASSKDPEGVKSQPQHF
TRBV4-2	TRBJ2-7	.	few	TGTGCCAGCAGCCAAGACTGGCTAGCGATCTACGAGCAGTACTTC	CASSQDWLAIYEQYF
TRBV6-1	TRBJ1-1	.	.	TGTGCCAGCAGTGATTCAATATTACTGATTGAAGCTTTCTTT	CASSDSILLIEAFF
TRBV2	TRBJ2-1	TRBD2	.	TGTGCCAGTGTTAGCGGGAGGGCCCTCAATGAGCAGTTCTTC	CASVSGRALNEQFF
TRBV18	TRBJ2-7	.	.	TGTGCCAGCTCACTGGTAGCCTACGAGCAGTACTTC	CASSLVAYEQYF
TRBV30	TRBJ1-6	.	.	TGTGCCTGGAGTGTAGAGGGATCCTATAATTCACCCCTCCACTTT	CAWSVEGSYNSPLHF
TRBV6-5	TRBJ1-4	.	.	TGTGCCAGCAGACCCCATTTTACGGGGGAAAAACTGTTTTTT	CASRPHFTGEKLFF
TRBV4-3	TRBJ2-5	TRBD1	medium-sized	TGCGCCAGCAGCCTCGACAGGGTAGAGACCCAGTACTTC	CASSLDRVETQYF
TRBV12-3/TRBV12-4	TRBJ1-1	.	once	TGTGCCAGCAGTTTTGGTCCGGGTACTGAAGCTTTCTTT	CASSFGPGTEAFF
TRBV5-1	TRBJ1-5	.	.	TGCGCCAGCAGCTTGGGGCCGGGATCCCGGTTGGAGCCCCAGCATTTT	CASSLGPGSRLEPQHF
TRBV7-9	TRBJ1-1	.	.	TGTGCCAGCAGCTTAGAGGGGGACACTGAAGCTTTCTTT	CASSLEGDTEAFF
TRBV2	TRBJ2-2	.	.	TGTGCCTCCGGGACACCTCACACCGGGGAGCTGTTTTTT	CASGTPHTGELFF
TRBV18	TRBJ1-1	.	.	TGTGCCAGCTCACCACGGCCCCCGAACACTGAAGCTTTCTTT	CASSPRPPNTEAFF
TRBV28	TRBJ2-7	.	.	TGTGCCAGCAGTGGGACCGGACAGACCCCCTACGAGCAGTACTTC	CASSGTGQTPYEQYF
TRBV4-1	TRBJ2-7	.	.	TGCGCCAGCAGCCCCGGAATGGATGCGGCCGAGCAGTACTTC	CASSPGMDAAEQYF
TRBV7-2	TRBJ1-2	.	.	TGTGCCAGCAGCTTAAGGGAGGGCGCGGGCTATGGCTACACCTTC	CASSLREGAGYGYTF
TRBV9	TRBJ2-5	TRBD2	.	TGTGCCAGCAGCGTAGGGGTACTAGCGGGAGAGACCCAGTACTTC	CASSVGVLAGETQYF
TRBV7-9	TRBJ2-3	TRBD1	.	TGTGCCAGCAGCTTAGGACAGGGGGCTGGAGATACGCAGTATTTT	CASSLGQGAGDTQYF
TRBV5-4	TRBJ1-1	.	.	TGTGCCAGCAGCTCGGCGTATACCCAGGTCACTAGCACTGAAGCTTTCTTT	CASSSAYTQVTSTEAFF
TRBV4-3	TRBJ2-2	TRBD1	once	TGCGCCAGCAGCCTTGACAGGGGTGGGGAGCTGTTTTTT	CASSLDRGGELFF
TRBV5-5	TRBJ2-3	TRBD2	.	TGTGCCAGCAGACCCGGGACTAGCGGGGCACAGGACCCCACAGATACGCAGTATTTT	CASRPGTSGAQDPTDTQYF
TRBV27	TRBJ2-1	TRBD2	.	TGTGCCAGCAGTCCCGGGACTAGCGTATACAATGAGCAGTTCTTC	CASSPGTSVYNEQFF
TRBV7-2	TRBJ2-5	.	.	TGTGCCAGCAGTCGCAGGGCGGGGCAACAAGAGACCCAGTACTTC	CASSRRAGQQETQYF
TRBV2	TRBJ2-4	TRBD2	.	TGTGCCAGCAGTGTGCCGCGGGAGCGAAACATTCAGTACTTC	CASSVPRERNIQYF